The 8 T cell receptor beta chains below all came from one sample that was sequenced in a study of CXCR3-negative and CXCR3-positive naive CD8 T cells. The libraries of TRB cDNA were prepared using 5' RACE with UMI labels. With the 5' RACE reads reprocessed, TCRdb shows one record per CDR3 protein and no DNA. Its listing shows about 8,000 distinct CDR3 sequences. The specimen sequenced was naive CXCR3- CD8+ T cells from blood. Described subset: CD45RO-CCR7+CD27+CD95- naive CD8+ T cells lacking CXCR3 (TNR3-). Receptor source: a human donor in good health. Some clones in this sample may be carry-over from other donors' samples.

Its frequency marks this clonotype as medium-sized (0.01 to 0.1%). The chain is built from TRBV6-5 and TRBJ2-7. Germline V gene data show CDR1 as MNHEY and CDR2 as SVGAGI. The CDR3 is 14 amino acids. The CDR3 spells CASSYKQLSYEQYF.

The gene calls are TRBV14 and TRBJ2-1; no DNA is available, so the TRBD2 call from TCRdb remains unchecked. The CDR3 is 14 amino acids. Germline CDR1 SGHDN, CDR2 FVKESK. CDR3 protein: CASSLAGGYNEQFF.

The V and J genes are TRBV29-1 and TRBJ1-1; absent DNA, TCRdb's TRBD1 call cannot be checked. Per germline, CDR1 SQVTM and CDR2 ANQGSEA. The CDR3 runs to 13 residues. This CDR3 reads CSVEGGLATEAFF.

This chain links TRBV3-1 with TRBJ2-3; with no DNA, the TCRdb D assignment of TRBD2 cannot be verified. Looked up from germline, CDR1 is LGHDT and CDR2 is YNNKEL (reference sequence). The CDR3 has 15 residues. The CDR3 here is CASSEEIGLTDTQYF.

This clonotype counts as medium-sized by frequency. This chain uses TRBV30 with TRBJ1-5; the D call of TRBD1 rests on TCRdb alone, since no DNA is present to check it. The CDR3 consists of 18 residues. Germline V gene data show CDR1 as GTSNPN and CDR2 as SVGIG (reference sequence). CDR3 region: CAWSLPGQRAISNQPQHF. The full variable domain, rest sourced from reference TRBV30 and TRBJ1-5, is SQTIHQWPATLVQPVGSPLSLECTVEGTSNPNLYWYRQAAGRGLQLLFYSVGIGQISSEVPQNLSASRPQDRQFILSSKKLLLSDSGFYLCAWSLPGQRAISNQPQHFGDGTRLSIL.

According to its frequency, this clonotype is medium-sized. The rearrangement links TRBV3-1 to TRBJ1-4; TCRdb's D call, TRBD1, is unchecked because there is no DNA. Germline V lookup: CDR1 LGHDT, CDR2 YNNKEL (reference sequence). The CDR3 has 18 residues. The CDR3 protein is CASSQELETGGIDEKLFF.

This clonotype is identified as medium-sized from frequency. This chain's CDR3 is CASSQEKGTSGSNEQFF. The chain employs TRBV4-1 and TRBJ2-1; TCRdb's assignment of TRBD2 cannot be checked, as there is no DNA. Per the germline V gene, CDR1 is MGHRA and CDR2 is YSYEKL. The CDR3 is 17 amino acids.

The V call is TRBV29-1, the J call TRBJ2-1; absent DNA, TCRdb's TRBD1 call cannot be checked. The germline V gene has CDR1 SQVTM and CDR2 ANQGSEA. The CDR3 is 16 amino acids. The CDR3 sequence is CSVEAVRTGGFNEQFF.